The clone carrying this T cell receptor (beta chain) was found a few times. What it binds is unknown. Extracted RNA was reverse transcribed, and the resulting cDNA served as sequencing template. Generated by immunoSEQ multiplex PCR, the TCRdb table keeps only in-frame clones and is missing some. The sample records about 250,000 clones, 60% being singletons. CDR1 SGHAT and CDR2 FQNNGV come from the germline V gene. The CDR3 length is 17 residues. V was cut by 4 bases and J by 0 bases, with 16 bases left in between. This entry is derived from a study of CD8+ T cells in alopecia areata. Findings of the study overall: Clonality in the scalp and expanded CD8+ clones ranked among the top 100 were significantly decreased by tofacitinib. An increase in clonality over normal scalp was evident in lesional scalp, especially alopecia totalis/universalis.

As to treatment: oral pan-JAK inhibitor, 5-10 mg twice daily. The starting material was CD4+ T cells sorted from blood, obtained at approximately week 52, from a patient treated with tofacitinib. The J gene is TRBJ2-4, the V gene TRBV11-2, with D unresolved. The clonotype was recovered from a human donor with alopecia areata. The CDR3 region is CASSSLKSNLAKNIQYF. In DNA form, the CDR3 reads TGTGCCAGCAGCTCCCTTAAATCCAATCTAGCCAAAAACATTCAGTACTTC.